The source of this T cell receptor (beta chain) is a study of cytomegalovirus exposure and HLA in healthy donors. Whole-study findings and limits: The classifier, whose performance was assessed in both the original and validation cohorts, reportedly diagnosed cytomegalovirus status with high specificity and sensitivity. The authors reported that TCR beta sequences could predict HLA-A and HLA-B alleles. These predictions were accurate for most subjects in the first cohort.

The CDR3 is 13 amino acids. V was clipped by 6 bases and J by 10 bases, with 13 bases between them. The germline V gene has CDR1 MGHDK and CDR2 SYGVNS. With 60 Vbeta and 13 Jbeta primers, the PCR was carried out. Using immunoSEQ multiplex PCR, the repertoire was profiled, and TCRdb retains in-frame clones only, with some absent. The table has some 200,000 clones, 65% to 85% seen once. In its sample, this clone was seen a few times. Its target is unknown. The clonotype was recovered from a boy between 2 and 10 years old in good health and CMV-seronegative. The sample was PBMCs. The gene calls are TRBV25-1 and TRBJ1-6, with D hard to call. CDR3 residues: CASSAPGESPLHF. The DNA for the CDR3 is TGTGCCAGCAGCGCCCCCGGGGAATCACCCCTCCACTTT.